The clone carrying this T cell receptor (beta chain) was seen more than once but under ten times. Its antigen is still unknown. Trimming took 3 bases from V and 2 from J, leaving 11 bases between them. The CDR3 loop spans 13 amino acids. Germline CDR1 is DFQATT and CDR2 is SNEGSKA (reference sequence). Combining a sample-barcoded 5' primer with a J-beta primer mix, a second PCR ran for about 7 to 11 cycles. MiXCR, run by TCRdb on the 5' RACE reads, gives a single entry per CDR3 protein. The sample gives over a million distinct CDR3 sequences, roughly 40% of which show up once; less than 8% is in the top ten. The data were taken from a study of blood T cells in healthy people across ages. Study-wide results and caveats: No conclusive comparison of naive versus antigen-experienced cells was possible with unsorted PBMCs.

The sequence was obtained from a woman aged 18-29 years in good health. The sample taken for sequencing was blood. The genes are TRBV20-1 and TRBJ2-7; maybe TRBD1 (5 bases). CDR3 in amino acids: CSARVPGTYEQYF. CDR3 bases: TGCAGTGCTAGGGTGCCAGGGACCTACGAGCAGTACTTC.